The 8 T cell receptor beta chains in this list originate from one sample, sequenced in a study of spatial heterogeneity in lung cancer. Time point noted: sample taken at primary tumor resection. TCRdb passed the 5' RACE reads through MiXCR, listing each CDR3 protein once. The sample shows 30,000 to 40,000 distinct CDR3 sequences, approximately 3% of them seen only once. Here the sequenced sample was normal lung tissue next to the tumor, taken at surgery. These receptors all come from a male donor with early-stage non-small cell lung cancer.

This clonotype has at least ten counts. The V call is TRBV4-1, the J call TRBJ1-5, with a weak D call TRBD1 (6 bases). This CDR3 region has 14 residues. Trimming pared 4 bases from V and 4 bases from J, leaving 11 bases between. Germline loops: CDR1 MGHRA, CDR2 YSYEKL. The CDR3 DNA follows: TGCGCCAGCAGCCGAAGAGGGGGTAATCAGCCCCAGCATTTT. Translation gives CASSRRGGNQPQHF.

The sample holds many counts of this clonotype. This chain links TRBV6-2 or TRBV6-3 with TRBJ1-1; D is possibly TRBD1 (6 bases). The CDR3 is 14 residues long. Deletions cut 6 bases from V and 4 bases from J, with 15 bases between. Germline lookup yields CDR1 MNHEY and CDR2 SVGEGT. The CDR3 sequence: CASSPIDRSTEAFF. The CDR3 nucleotides read TGTGCCAGCAGCCCCATTGACAGGTCCACTGAAGCTTTCTTT.

J is TRBJ2-5 and V is TRBV7-2, with 9 nucleotides matching TRBD2. V trimming: 1 base; J trimming: 5 bases; junction bases outside the gene matches: 11. In germline, CDR1 is SGHTA, CDR2 FQGNSA. The CDR3 consists of 17 residues. The CDR3 coding sequence is TGTGCCAGCAGCTTAGGTGGTCAAGCGGGGGGCCTCGAGACCCAGTACTTC. Its translation is CASSLGGQAGGLETQYF.

This clonotype has a single count. This may arise from a read error, as a much more abundant clone is one base away. The rearrangement uses TRBV6-5 and TRBJ1-1; D may be TRBD1 (6 bases). The CDR3 is 15 residues long. V gave up 6 bases and J gave up 4 bases, with 18 bases separating them. Germline loops: CDR1 MNHEY, CDR2 SVGAGI. The CDR3 bases are TGTGCCAGCAGAACCAGACAGGCGGGGACCACTGAAGCTTTCTTT. Translating it yields CASRTRQAGTTEAFF.

Many counts were recorded for this clonotype. The chain employs TRBV4-1 and TRBJ1-5; 8 nucleotides agree with TRBD1. This CDR3 is built from 15 residues. V was clipped by 4 bases and J by 3 bases; unmatched bases: 5. CDR1 MGHRA and CDR2 YSYEKL come from the germline V gene. The CDR3 DNA follows: TGCGCCAGCAGCCTAGGACAGGGTTTCAATCAGCCCCAGCATTTT. Its translation: CASSLGQGFNQPQHF.

Many counts were recorded for this clonotype. The chain recombines TRBV18 with TRBJ1-4, with TRBD1 matching 7 bases. From germline, CDR1 is KGHSH and CDR2 LQKENI. With V trimmed by 3 bases and J by 7 bases, 8 bases remained unmatched. The CDR3 is 15 amino acids. The CDR3 spells CASSPPGQAGEKLFF. The CDR3, as DNA: TGTGCCAGCTCACCGCCCGGACAGGCAGGTGAAAAACTGTTTTTT.

The table lists this clonotype with many counts. The chain couples TRBV6-6 to TRBJ2-3, with 7 bases aligning to TRBD1. J gave up 5 bases and V 6 bases, and 8 bases lay outside the gene matches. Germline V gene data show CDR1 as MNHNY and CDR2 as SVGAGI (reference sequence). The CDR3 sequence is 14 residues long. The CDR3 loop reads CASRDLQGQDTQYF. The CDR3 DNA follows: TGTGCCAGCAGGGACCTACAGGGGCAAGATACGCAGTATTTT.

In this sample, this clonotype turned up many times. The chain uses TRBV27 and TRBJ1-2, with 7 positions matching TRBD1. Germline loops: CDR1 MNHEY, CDR2 SMNVEV (reference sequence). This CDR3 is built from 17 residues. The trim removed 11 bases at V and 0 bases at J, leaving 18 bases unmatched. CDR3 in amino acids: CASRPRGLLLANYGYTF. Here the CDR3 DNA reads TGTGCCTCCCGACCAAGGGGGCTTCTTTTAGCTAACTATGGCTACACCTTC.